The 30 T cell receptor beta chains below all came from one sample that was sequenced in a study of control samples from healthy donors and cancer patients. TCRdb keeps only in-frame clones here, not all; method: immunoSEQ multiplex PCR. The table includes 50,000 to 65,000 clones, 90% detected once. The sample taken for sequencing was PBMCs. The receptor source for this set is a woman aged 45-65 years with colorectal cancer.

Here the CDR3 reads CASSQSGTGDQPQHF. The CDR3 DNA reads as TGTGCCAGCAGCCAATCCGGGACAGGGGATCAGCCCCAGCATTTT. The rearrangement links TRBV11-2 to TRBJ1-5, with TRBD1 identical over 10 bases. CDR1 and CDR2 (germline): SGHAT, FQNNGV. V shed 5 bases and J 5 bases; nucleotides not matched to a gene: 6. The CDR3 length is 15 residues.

The chain combines TRBV30 with TRBJ2-2; no reliable D call. Germline CDR1 reads GTSNPN; CDR2 reads SVGIG (reference sequence). This CDR3 region has 13 residues. V was cut by 3 bases and J by 1 base, with 6 bases left in between. CDR3 loop: CAWSLGNTGELFF. The CDR3 DNA reads TGTGCCTGGAGCCTCGGGAACACCGGGGAGCTGTTTTTT.

This chain links TRBV7-9 with TRBJ2-5; TRBD2 is a possible D gene (6 bases). V shed 5 bases and J shed 5 bases, with 18 bases lying between them. The germline V gene has CDR1 SEHNR and CDR2 FQNEAQ (reference sequence). The CDR3 contains 15 residues. The CDR3 DNA is TGTGCCAGCAGCCAGGGACTCCAGAGGAGGGAGACCCAGTACTTC. Translating gives CASSQGLQRRETQYF.

The rearrangement uses TRBV30 and TRBJ1-5; a weak D match, TRBD1 (6 bases). Trimming removed 5 bases at V and 2 bases at J, with 10 bases between. This CDR3 is built from 13 residues. Germline CDR1 GTSNPN, CDR2 SVGIG (reference sequence). CDR3 nucleotides: TGTGCCTGGGGGACATTAGGCAATCAGCCCCAGCATTTT. Translated, it gives CAWGTLGNQPQHF.

CDR3 sequence reads: CASSIEGGGFSRQPQHF. The CDR3 coding sequence is TGTGCCAGTAGTATAGAAGGAGGGGGCTTTTCGCGGCAGCCCCAGCATTTT. The chain uses TRBV19 and TRBJ1-5, with TRBD1 identical over 7 bases. Germline assignment: CDR1 LNHDA and CDR2 SQIVND (reference sequence). V lost 0 bases to trimming and J lost 7 bases; unmatched junction nucleotides: 12. The CDR3 spans 17 residues.

The chain uses TRBV9 and TRBJ2-5; D is possibly TRBD1 (5 bases). The V gene lost 3 bases and the J gene lost 7 bases, with 19 bases spanning the gap. The germline V gene has CDR1 SGDLS and CDR2 YYNGEE. The CDR3 extends over 15 amino acids. CDR3 DNA sequence: TGTGCCAGCAGCGCCAGGGCAGGCAGCTTTTTGACCCAGTACTTC. Its translation: CASSARAGSFLTQYF.

The genes are TRBV2 and TRBJ1-2; 7 nucleotides align to TRBD1. Germline lookup yields CDR1 SNHLY and CDR2 FYNNEI. The CDR3 loop spans 17 amino acids. V was pared by 4 bases and J by 10 bases, with 21 bases of the junction left unmatched. CDR3 in DNA: TGTGCCAGCAGTGCCTGGGGGGGAACAGGGGCCTCCCTTTTCTACACCTTC. It codes for CASSAWGGTGASLFYTF.

CDR3 protein: CASSERASGNYEQYF. As DNA, the CDR3 is TGTGCCAGCAGTGAGAGGGCTAGCGGGAACTACGAGCAGTACTTC. V gene TRBV2 combines with J gene TRBJ2-7; 9 positions agree with TRBD2. The CDR3 length is 15 residues. The J segment lost 3 bases and the V segment lost 3 bases, leaving 6 bases of the junction unmatched. CDR1 and CDR2 from the germline V gene are SNHLY and FYNNEI.

The gene calls are TRBV3-1 (or the pseudogene TRBV3-2) and TRBJ1-1; TRBD1 is a possible D gene (5 bases). Between the trimmed V and J ends, which lost 0 bases and 6 bases, there was a span of 17 bases. Germline V gene lookup returns CDR1 LGHDT and CDR2 YNNKEL (reference sequence). This CDR3 has 16 amino acids. CDR3 bases: TGTGCCAGCAGCCAAGATTGGGGGAGGGGCGCCGCTGAAGCTTTCTTT. Its protein product is CASSQDWGRGAAEAFF.

The V gene is TRBV18, the J gene TRBJ2-2; tentatively, D is TRBD1 (6 bases). This CDR3 contains 15 residues. The germline V gene has CDR1 KGHSH and CDR2 LQKENI. V lost 4 bases to trimming and J lost 0 bases, with 9 bases between them. The CDR3 protein is CASSQDRSNTGELFF. The CDR3 DNA reads as TGTGCCAGCTCACAAGACAGGTCGAACACCGGGGAGCTGTTTTTT.

This clone was counted between two and nine times. This chain uses TRBV2 with TRBJ1-5; TRBD1 is a possible D gene (5 bases). There are 15 residues in the CDR3. Germline V lookup: CDR1 SNHLY, CDR2 FYNNEI. Trimming shortened V by 6 bases and J by 4 bases, and 16 bases separated the two germline ends. The CDR3 sequence is CASRLDNLNNQPQHF. CDR3 DNA sequence: TGTGCCAGCAGGTTGGACAACCTGAATAATCAGCCCCAGCATTTT.

The V call is TRBV5-1, the J call TRBJ1-2; 8 positions agree with TRBD1. The V gene's germline CDR1 is SGHRS and CDR2 YFSETQ. Trimming took 4 bases from V and 8 from J; bases not matched to a gene: 16. The CDR3 extends over 16 amino acids. CDR3 region: CASSLTTPDRGAGYTF. For the CDR3, the DNA is TGCGCCAGCAGCCTAACCACGCCCGACAGGGGTGCCGGCTACACCTTC.

This chain links TRBV18 with TRBJ1-3, with 8 bases lining up with TRBD1. The V segment lost 3 bases and the J segment 0 bases; nucleotides outside the gene matches: 19. This CDR3 region has 21 residues. The germline gives CDR1 KGHSH, CDR2 LQKENI. DNA for the CDR3: TGTGCCAGCTCACCTATAGGGGGGCTCGACAGGGGAAGTAGCTCTGGAAACACCATATATTTT. Residues: CASSPIGGLDRGSSSGNTIYF.

This clone showed up just once. The chain recombines TRBV5-4 with TRBJ2-2, with D unclear. Germline V gene data show CDR1 as SGHNT and CDR2 as YYREEE (reference sequence). The CDR3 is 16 amino acids. V was shortened by 0 bases and J by 0 bases, with 9 bases between the two germline ends. The CDR3 sequence is CASSLDPTANTGELFF. CDR3 DNA: TGTGCCAGCAGCTTGGATCCCACAGCGAACACCGGGGAGCTGTTTTTT. The full variable domain, completed using reference TRBV5-4 and TRBJ2-2, is ETGVTQSPTHLIKTRGQQVTLRCSSQSGHNTVSWYQQALGQGPQFIFQYYREEENGRGNFPPRFSGLQFPNYSSELNVNALELDDSALYLCASSLDPTANTGELFFGEGSRLTVL.

This clone was seen a handful of times. The rearrangement links TRBV5-1 to TRBJ1-2; D is unresolved. The V end was cut by 1 base, the J end by 4 bases, with 8 bases between. The CDR3 runs 13 residues. The germline V gene encodes CDR1 SGHRS and CDR2 YFSETQ. CDR3 coding DNA: TGCGCCAGCAGCTTGTCGGGAATCTATGGCTACACCTTC. Its protein product is CASSLSGIYGYTF.

The chain combines TRBV29-1 with TRBJ1-2; D remains ambiguous. The V gene lost 4 bases and the J gene lost 3 bases, with 9 bases spanning the gap. CDR3 length: 12 amino acids. Germline V gene lookup returns CDR1 SQVTM and CDR2 ANQGSEA. The CDR3 is CSVALWDYGYTF. As DNA, the CDR3 is TGCAGCGTTGCCCTTTGGGACTATGGCTACACCTTC. The variable domain in full, with the rest retrieved from reference TRBV29-1 and TRBJ1-2, is SAVISQKPSRDICQRGTSLTIQCQVDSQVTMMFWYRQQPGQSLTLIATANQGSEATYESGFVIDKFPISRPNLTFSTLTVSNMSPEDSSIYLCSVALWDYGYTFGSGTRLTVV.

This chain uses TRBV15 with TRBJ2-7; D might be TRBD1 (6 bases). In germline, CDR1 is LNHNV, CDR2 YYDKDF (reference sequence). The CDR3 has 16 amino acids. Trimming pared 1 base from V and 5 bases from J, leaving 18 bases between. CDR3 loop: CATSRGGMRGSHEQYF. The CDR3 nucleotides are TGTGCCACCAGCAGAGGGGGGATGAGGGGGTCCCACGAGCAGTACTTC.

The chain links TRBV5-1 to TRBJ1-3, with D possibly being TRBD1 (5 bases). The germline V and J ends were trimmed by 4 bases and 0 bases, with 17 bases remaining between them. CDR3 length equals 17 residues. Germline CDR1 reads SGHRS; CDR2 reads YFSETQ. Written as DNA, the CDR3 is TGCGCCAGCAGCGCAGGGTCGCAATTAAACTCTGGAAACACCATATATTTT. This codes for CASSAGSQLNSGNTIYF.

The J gene is TRBJ1-6, the V gene TRBV7-9; weak D call: TRBD1 (5 bases). Looked up from germline, CDR1 is SEHNR and CDR2 is FQNEAQ (reference sequence). CDR3 length: 13 amino acids. Trimming took 4 bases from V and 8 from J, leaving 9 bases between them. The chain's CDR3 is CASSSREDSPLHF. CDR3 sequence (DNA): TGTGCCAGCAGCTCCAGGGAGGATTCACCCCTCCACTTT. Based on the CDR3 plus reference TRBV7-9 and TRBJ1-6, the full variable domain is DTGVSQNPRHKITKRGQNVTFRCDPISEHNRLYWYRQTLGQGPEFLTYFQNEAQLEKSRLLSDRFSAERPKGSFSTLEIQRTEQGDSAMYLCASSSREDSPLHFGNGTRLTVT.

This chain joins TRBV5-1 and TRBJ2-3; D may be TRBD1 or TRBD2 (6 bases each). Trimming left V 7 bases short and J 10 bases short, with 19 bases between. Germline CDR1 SGHRS, CDR2 YFSETQ. The CDR3 sequence is 13 residues long. The CDR3, as DNA: TGCGCCAGCGGAGGGCAGGGGAATCAGGCGCAGTATTTT. As protein: CASGGQGNQAQYF.

The chain has TRBV7-2 and TRBJ2-5; 10 positions match TRBD2. Germline V gene sequence: CDR1 SGHTA, CDR2 FQGNSA. The J segment lost 3 bases and the V segment lost 5 bases, leaving 15 bases of the junction unmatched. This CDR3 has 18 amino acids. The CDR3 sequence is CASSAGGTSDAFKETQYF. In nucleotides, the CDR3 is TGTGCCAGCAGCGCCGGGGGGACTAGCGACGCCTTCAAAGAGACCCAGTACTTC. Complete variable domain (other parts from reference TRBV7-2 and TRBJ2-5): GAGVSQSPSNKVTEKGKDVELRCDPISGHTALYWYRQSLGQGLEFLIYFQGNSAPDKSGLPSDRFSAERTGGSVSTLTIQRTQQEDSAVYLCASSAGGTSDAFKETQYFGPGTRLLVL.

This clone occurred once. V gene TRBV18 combines with J gene TRBJ2-5; 11 positions agree with TRBD1. This CDR3 has 16 amino acids. With V trimmed by 1 base and J by 5 bases, 6 bases remained unmatched. Per the germline V gene, CDR1 is KGHSH and CDR2 is LQKENI. In DNA form, the CDR3 reads TGTGCCAGCTCACCACGGGACAGGGGGAATAAGGAGACCCAGTACTTC. This translates into CASSPRDRGNKETQYF.

V is TRBV12-5 and J is TRBJ1-2; perhaps TRBD1 as D (5 bases). The CDR3 runs 16 residues. Germline V CDR1 and CDR2: LGHNT, FRNRAP. Trimming shortened V by 0 bases and J by 3 bases, and 14 bases separated the two germline ends. CDR3 in amino acids: CASGLVITGDDYGYTF. As DNA, the CDR3 is TGTGCTAGTGGTTTGGTAATTACTGGGGACGACTATGGCTACACCTTC.

V and J are TRBV5-1 and TRBJ2-2, with 7 positions matching TRBD2. V was pared by 7 bases and J by 2 bases, with 8 bases of the junction left unmatched. Germline-derived CDR1 and CDR2 are SGHRS and YFSETQ. This CDR3 has 15 residues. CDR3 DNA sequence: TGCGCCAGCTATTTAGGGGACTATAACACCGGGGAGCTGTTTTTT. Encoded protein: CASYLGDYNTGELFF.

This chain uses TRBV28 with TRBJ2-5, with TRBD2 identical over 12 bases. The J segment lost 7 bases and the V segment lost 6 bases, leaving 9 bases of the junction unmatched. CDR3 size: 15 residues. Germline assignment: CDR1 MDHEN and CDR2 SYDVKM. In DNA, the CDR3 is TGTGCCAGCAGAGCTAGCGGGAGGGCCTGGGGGACCCAGTACTTC. Its translation is CASRASGRAWGTQYF.

V gene TRBV5-1 combines with J gene TRBJ1-1; 7 nucleotides agree with TRBD1. The CDR3 is 13 residues long. Germline values: CDR1 SGHRS, CDR2 YFSETQ. The J segment lost 4 bases and the V segment lost 6 bases, leaving 6 bases of the junction unmatched. The chain's CDR3 is CASNPGTATEAFF. For the CDR3, the DNA is TGCGCCAGCAACCCCGGGACAGCCACTGAAGCTTTCTTT. The variable domain in full, completed from reference TRBV5-1 and TRBJ1-1, reads KAGVTQTPRYLIKTRGQQVTLSCSPISGHRSVSWYQQTPGQGLQFLFEYFSETQRNKGNFPGRFSGRQFSNSRSEMNVSTLELGDSALYLCASNPGTATEAFFGQGTRLTVV.

V usage is TRBV11-2 and J usage is TRBJ2-5; 10 nucleotides agree with TRBD2. V was clipped by 5 bases and J by 5 bases; unmatched bases: 11. Germline V gene sequence: CDR1 SGHAT, CDR2 FQNNGV. This CDR3 contains 16 residues. This chain's CDR3 is CASSPKTAGGPETQYF. The CDR3 DNA reads TGTGCCAGCAGCCCAAAAACAGCGGGGGGGCCTGAGACCCAGTACTTC.

This clone was counted a single time. The chain combines TRBV27 with TRBJ1-2, with D hard to call. The CDR3 is 14 residues long. Germline values: CDR1 MNHEY, CDR2 SMNVEV (reference sequence). V dropped 6 bases and J dropped 3 bases, with 14 bases sitting between them. CDR3 DNA: TGTGCCAGCAGATCCCCCCGACAAGACTATGGCTACACCTTC. Translation: CASRSPRQDYGYTF.

The chain links TRBV5-1 to TRBJ2-7; 9 bases match TRBD1. The germline V gene has CDR1 SGHRS and CDR2 YFSETQ. The CDR3 covers 13 residues. J gave up 11 bases and V 5 bases, and 11 bases lay outside the gene matches. CDR3 amino acids: CASSLDRGWVEYF. As DNA, the CDR3 is TGCGCCAGCAGTCTGGACAGGGGCTGGGTGGAGTACTTC.

The CDR3 region has the DNA TGTGCCAGCATTAGCCTGGGGGGGGGCCAAGAGACCCAGTACTTC. Translation: CASISLGGGQETQYF. The V call is TRBV2, the J call TRBJ2-5; 7 bases match TRBD2. The CDR3 runs 15 residues. Germline CDR1 is SNHLY and CDR2 is FYNNEI. Losses at the gene ends were 7 bases for V and 1 base for J; bases not matched to a gene: 9.